This T cell receptor beta chain was identified in a study of T cells in Graves' hyperthyroidism and ophthalmopathy. This CDR3 spans 16 amino acids. V lost 7 bases, J lost 1 base, and 19 bases lay in between. Germline V CDR1 and CDR2: SNHLY, FYNNEI. This clonotype was counted many times. Regions amplified from RNA transcripts were the TCR beta CDR3 regions. With the HTBI primer set, the TCR CDR3 went through a first round of RT-PCR. TCRdb passed the multiplex PCR reads through MiXCR, listing each CDR3 protein once. The sample shows some 550,000 distinct CDR3 sequences, around 21% of them seen only once.

Material: blood. The TCR originated in a man aged 18 to 30 with Graves' hyperthyroidism. The rearrangement joins TRBV2 to TRBJ2-5, with D perhaps TRBD2 (5 bases). The CDR3, as DNA: TGTGCCAGCATCATCCGTCCCGGGATTCTCCAAGAGACCCAGTACTTC. Encoded protein: CASIIRPGILQETQYF. Full variable domain (missing parts from reference TRBV2 and TRBJ2-5): EPEVTQTPSHQVTQMGQEVILRCVPISNHLYFYWYRQILGQKVEFLVSFYNNEISEKSEIFDDQFSVERPDGSNFTLKIRSTKLEDSAMYFCASIIRPGILQETQYFGPGTRLLVL.